This is a list of T cell receptor beta chains from one sample in a study of blood T cell repertoires in COVID-19. Produced via immunoSEQ multiplex PCR; TCRdb's table is partial and in-frame only. The sample holds approximately 72,000 clones; about 89% are singletons and the top ten take roughly 13%. Material: peripheral blood. These TCRs come from a woman aged 60 to 75 with acute or convalescent COVID-19. The CDR3 runs from the conserved cysteine through the conserved F or W. The D gene is left open where the match is weak.

d_gene,v_gene,j_gene,CDR3aa
.,TRBV3-1/TRBV3-2,TRBJ2-3,CASSGLAGDTDTQYF
.,TRBV3-1/TRBV3-2,TRBJ2-5,CASSHGGAQETQYF
TRBD2,TRBV2,TRBJ2-7,CASRGSGGLPYEQYF
TRBD1,TRBV5-4,TRBJ1-2,CASSLDRGTLGGYTF
TRBD1,TRBV7-2,TRBJ2-1,CASSLSGQGNVQFF
TRBD2,TRBV28,TRBJ2-2,CASSLAGEGTGELFF
.,TRBV15,TRBJ2-7,CATSPYRQVQGNEQYF
.,TRBV3-1/TRBV3-2,TRBJ1-2,CASSQDPRGYTF
TRBD1,TRBV6-5,TRBJ2-2,CASRGQGSVGELFF
.,TRBV5-4,TRBJ2-2,CASSLPGLLTGELFF
TRBD2,TRBV27,TRBJ2-5,CASSPLAGGQETQYF
TRBD2,TRBV19,TRBJ2-3,CASSGQRGSTDTQYF
TRBD1,TRBV5-1,TRBJ1-6,CASSAGQGNSPLHF
.,TRBV5-5,TRBJ1-1,CASTLNFELAFF
.,TRBV3-1/TRBV3-2,TRBJ1-2,CASSQLGEEDGYTF
TRBD1,TRBV11-2,TRBJ2-5,CASSLDGTGEETQYF
.,TRBV28,TRBJ2-3,CASSLFRGSHKGSTDTQYF
.,TRBV5-8,TRBJ2-3,CASSLKPDTQYF
.,TRBV5-1,TRBJ2-5,CASSLAGQGRRQETQYF
.,TRBV3-1/TRBV3-2,TRBJ2-1,CASSQDGNNEQFF
.,TRBV5-1,TRBJ1-1,CASSSERKTEAFF
TRBD1,TRBV2,TRBJ2-3,CASSGEDRGPWGDTQYF
.,TRBV2,TRBJ2-5,CASRRRIIRGRTQETQYF
.,TRBV7-6,TRBJ2-5,CASSLAYLAGEETQYF
.,TRBV3-1/TRBV3-2,TRBJ1-6,CASSLRERDSPLHF
TRBD1,TRBV11-2,TRBJ1-2,CASSLATGVSYGYTF
TRBD1,TRBV5-1,TRBJ2-3,CASSKAGGAFYTQYF
TRBD2,TRBV5-1,TRBJ2-5,CASSPGLAGAQETQYF
TRBD1,TRBV7-2,TRBJ1-5,CASSKGQTIQPQHF
.,TRBV5-1,TRBJ2-1,CASSLAGKGSYNEQFF
.,TRBV19,TRBJ1-4,CASSTDWTTNEKLFF
.,TRBV19,TRBJ2-7,CASSMLGSRGDSYEQYF
.,TRBV25-1,TRBJ1-2,CASSGGSGVYGYTF
.,TRBV7-2,TRBJ1-1,CASSLSGFGEAFF
TRBD2,TRBV10-3,TRBJ2-7,CAISESGTSDDEQYF
.,TRBV12-3/TRBV12-4,TRBJ2-7,CASSSAYEQYF
TRBD1,TRBV27,TRBJ2-1,CASSLKGQGIREQFF
TRBD2,TRBV7-9,TRBJ2-3,CASSLRLAGEADTQYF
.,TRBV3-1/TRBV3-2,TRBJ2-1,CASSPTGDEQFF
TRBD1,TRBV23-1,TRBJ2-1,CASTVGQGFNEQFF
.,TRBV9,TRBJ1-3,CASSVGEGNTIYF
.,TRBV10-3,TRBJ2-1,CAIRSGGGNEQFF
.,TRBV3-1/TRBV3-2,TRBJ1-1,CASSQARGTEAFF
.,TRBV3-1/TRBV3-2,TRBJ1-1,CASSLRTAQNTEAFF
.,TRBV20-1,TRBJ1-1,CSASPLRAEAFF
.,TRBV10-3,TRBJ1-1,CAISDFGGTEAFF
.,TRBV5-1,TRBJ2-1,CASSPGQTGVNNEQFF
TRBD1,TRBV19,TRBJ2-2,CASSPGQGTGELFF
.,TRBV25-1,TRBJ2-5,CASSEYGAGEETQYF
TRBD2,TRBV18,TRBJ2-1,CASSPEGGGRVEQFF